This T cell receptor beta chain was sequenced for a study of CXCR3-negative and CXCR3-positive naive CD8 T cells. CDR3 length: 17 residues. The germline V gene encodes CDR1 MDHEN and CDR2 SYDVKM. The method, 5' RACE with UMI labels, was used to prepare the TRB cDNA libraries. Reanalyzing the 5' RACE reads, TCRdb keeps one entry per CDR3 protein, without DNA. In all, the sample yields some 39,000 distinct CDR3 sequences. The sequence was obtained from a human donor in good health. Some clones in this sample may be carry-over from other donors' samples. The rearrangement uses TRBV28 and TRBJ2-1; lacking DNA, the TRBD2 call made by TCRdb goes unchecked. The sample consisted of naive CXCR3- CD8+ T cells from blood. Specified subset: CD45RO-CCR7+CD27+CD95- naive CD8+ T cells lacking CXCR3 (TNR3-). This chain's CDR3 is CASSPMGLAGDYNEQFF.